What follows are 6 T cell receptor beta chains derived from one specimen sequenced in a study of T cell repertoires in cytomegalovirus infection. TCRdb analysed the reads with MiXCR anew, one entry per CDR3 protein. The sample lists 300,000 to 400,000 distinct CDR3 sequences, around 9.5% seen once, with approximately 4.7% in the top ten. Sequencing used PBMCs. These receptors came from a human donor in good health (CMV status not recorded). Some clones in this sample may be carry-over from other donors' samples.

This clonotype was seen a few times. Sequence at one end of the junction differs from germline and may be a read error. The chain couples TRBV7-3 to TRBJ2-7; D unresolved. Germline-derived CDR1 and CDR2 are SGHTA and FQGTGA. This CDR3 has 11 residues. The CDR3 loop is CASSQRIDLTF. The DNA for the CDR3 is TGTGCCAGCAGTCAAAGGATCGATCTGACCTTC.

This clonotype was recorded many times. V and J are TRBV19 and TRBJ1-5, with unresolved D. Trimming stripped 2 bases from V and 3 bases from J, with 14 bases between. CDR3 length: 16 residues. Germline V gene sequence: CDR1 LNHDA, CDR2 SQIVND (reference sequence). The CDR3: CASSILLVPNNQPQHF. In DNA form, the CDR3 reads TGTGCCAGTAGTATACTCCTTGTTCCGAACAATCAGCCCCAGCATTTT.

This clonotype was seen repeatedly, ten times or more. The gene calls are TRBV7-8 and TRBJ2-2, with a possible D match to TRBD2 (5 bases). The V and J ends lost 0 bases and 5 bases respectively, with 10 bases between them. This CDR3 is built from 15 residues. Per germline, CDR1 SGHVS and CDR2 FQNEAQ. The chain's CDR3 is CASSLAGVGTGELFF. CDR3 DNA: TGTGCCAGCAGCTTAGCGGGAGTAGGTACCGGGGAGCTGTTTTTT.

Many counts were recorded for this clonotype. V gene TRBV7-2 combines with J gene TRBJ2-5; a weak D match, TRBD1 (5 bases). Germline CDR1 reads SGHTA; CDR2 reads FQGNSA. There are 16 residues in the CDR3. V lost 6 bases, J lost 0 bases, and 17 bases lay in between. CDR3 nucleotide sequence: TGTGCCAGCAGTCCCACAGGTCGACCGTACCAAGAGACCCAGTACTTC. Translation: CASSPTGRPYQETQYF.

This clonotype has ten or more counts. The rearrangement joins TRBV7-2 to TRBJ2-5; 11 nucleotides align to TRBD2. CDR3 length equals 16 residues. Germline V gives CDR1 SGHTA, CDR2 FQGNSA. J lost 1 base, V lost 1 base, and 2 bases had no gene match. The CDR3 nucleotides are TGTGCCAGCAGCTTAGAGCTAGCGGGGGGCCAAGAGACCCAGTACTTC. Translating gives CASSLELAGGQETQYF. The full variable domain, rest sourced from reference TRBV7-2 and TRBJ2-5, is GAGVSQSPSNKVTEKGKDVELRCDPISGHTALYWYRQSLGQGLEFLIYFQGNSAPDKSGLPSDRFSAERTGGSVSTLTIQRTQQEDSAVYLCASSLELAGGQETQYFGPGTRLLVL.

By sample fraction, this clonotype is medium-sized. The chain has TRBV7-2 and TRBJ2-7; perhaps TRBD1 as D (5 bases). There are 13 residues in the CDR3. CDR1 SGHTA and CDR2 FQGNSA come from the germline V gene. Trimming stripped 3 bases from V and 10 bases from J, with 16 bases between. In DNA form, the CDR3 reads TGTGCCAGCAGCTTTGAATTGGGGCGTCTCCAGTACTTC. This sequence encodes CASSFELGRLQYF. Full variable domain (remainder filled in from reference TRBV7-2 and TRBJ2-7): GAGVSQSPSNKVTEKGKDVELRCDPISGHTALYWYRQSLGQGLEFLIYFQGNSAPDKSGLPSDRFSAERTGGSVSTLTIQRTQQEDSAVYLCASSFELGRLQYFGPGTRLTVT.